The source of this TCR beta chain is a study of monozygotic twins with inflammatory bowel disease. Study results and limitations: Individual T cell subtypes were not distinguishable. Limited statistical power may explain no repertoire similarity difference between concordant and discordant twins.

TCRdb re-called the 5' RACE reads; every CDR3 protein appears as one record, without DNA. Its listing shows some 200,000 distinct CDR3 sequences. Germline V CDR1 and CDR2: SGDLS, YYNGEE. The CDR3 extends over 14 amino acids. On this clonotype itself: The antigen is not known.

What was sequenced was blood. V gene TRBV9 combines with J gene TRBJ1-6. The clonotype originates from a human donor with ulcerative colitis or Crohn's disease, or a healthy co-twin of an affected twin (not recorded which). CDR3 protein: CASSSLGNNSPLHF.